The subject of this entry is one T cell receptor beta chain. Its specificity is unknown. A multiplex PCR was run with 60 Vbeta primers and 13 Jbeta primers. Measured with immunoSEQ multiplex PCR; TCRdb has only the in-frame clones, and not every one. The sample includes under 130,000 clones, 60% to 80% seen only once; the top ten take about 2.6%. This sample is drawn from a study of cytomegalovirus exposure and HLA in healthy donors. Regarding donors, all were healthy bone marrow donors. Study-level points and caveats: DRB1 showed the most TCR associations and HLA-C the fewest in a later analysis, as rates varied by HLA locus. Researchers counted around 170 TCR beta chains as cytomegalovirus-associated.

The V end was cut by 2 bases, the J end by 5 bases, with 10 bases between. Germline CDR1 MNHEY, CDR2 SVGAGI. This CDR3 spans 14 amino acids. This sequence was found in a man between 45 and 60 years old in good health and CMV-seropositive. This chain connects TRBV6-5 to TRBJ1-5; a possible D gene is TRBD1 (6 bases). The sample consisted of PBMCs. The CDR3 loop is CASSYNRAYQPQHF. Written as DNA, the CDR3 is TGTGCCAGCAGTTACAACAGGGCTTATCAGCCCCAGCATTTT.